There are many counts of the clone carrying this T cell receptor (beta chain). What it binds is unknown. The data were taken from a study of human T cells and chemical hapten exposure. The wider study: 0.01% DPC was applied to the upper back in patch tests, which were read at 6 days. General study findings and limits: Expanded TCRs created a significantly greater count of big CDR3 similarity clusters than controls did.

Authors' data handling: Counts of TCRs in each sample centred on a median of around 96,000 and extended from around 24,000 to 710,000. In TCRdb, the RACE reads were re-called with MiXCR into one record per CDR3 protein. TCRdb, not the authors, supplied the V and J calls. The data hold some 340,000 distinct CDR3 sequences, with around 7% observed a single time. The CDR3 covers 16 residues. Germline trimming cut 4 bases from V and 2 bases from J; bases unmatched to any gene: 5. Germline lookup yields CDR1 SGHTA and CDR2 FQGNSA. The time point denotes: patch test 1, 2 weeks after DPC sensitization. Treatment noted: therapeutic diphenylcyclopropenone sensitization with weekly scalp DPC. The study drew its donors from alopecia patients who were 18 to 70 years old and suitable for DPC.

The source was whole blood, collected in connection with sensitization to the hapten diphenylcyclopropenone (DPC). The source of this sequence is a woman aged 18-29 years with alopecia areata. Some clones in this sample may be carry-over from other donors' samples. The chain employs TRBV7-2 and TRBJ2-1, with 10 bases lining up with TRBD2. CDR3 in DNA: TGTGCCAGCAGCTCCGGACTAGCGGAGACCTACAATGAGCAGTTCTTC. Its protein is CASSSGLAETYNEQFF. The full variable domain, completed using reference TRBV7-2 and TRBJ2-1, is GAGVSQSPSNKVTEKGKDVELRCDPISGHTALYWYRQSLGQGLEFLIYFQGNSAPDKSGLPSDRFSAERTGGSVSTLTIQRTQQEDSAVYLCASSSGLAETYNEQFFGPGTRLTVL.